These 10 T cell receptor beta chains came from one sample sequenced in a study of regulatory T cells in long-lasting Graves disease. The time point here: newly diagnosed GD, antithyroid drugs for less than 3 months. RNA extracted from PBMCs served as the sequencing template. Arm-PCR of CDR3 regions and iRepertoire HTBI primers were used to build TCR beta libraries. MiXCR was run by TCRdb on the multiplex PCR reads, yielding one entry per CDR3 protein. This sample has about 240,000 distinct CDR3 sequences, with roughly 21% found just once. The sequenced sample was peripheral blood mononuclear cells (PBMCs), obtained at new diagnosis, from a patient treated with antithyroid drugs. The receptor source for this set is a female donor with Graves disease.

This clonotype came up many times. The chain is built from TRBV5-1 and TRBJ1-1; 7 nucleotides align to TRBD1. This CDR3 has 14 residues. After removal of 5 bases from V and 0 bases from J, the junction contained 4 bases not matched to a gene. CDR1 is SGHRS and CDR2 is YFSETQ in the germline V gene. CDR3 loop: CASSSQGVNTEAFF. The DNA of the CDR3 is TGCGCCAGCAGTTCCCAGGGGGTGAACACTGAAGCTTTCTTT.

This rearrangement joins TRBV5-1 to TRBJ1-3, with D hard to call. Per germline, CDR1 SGHRS and CDR2 YFSETQ. Trimming took 4 bases from V and 2 from J, leaving 10 bases between them. The CDR3 has 14 residues. CDR3 sequence (DNA): TGCGCCAGCAGCCCAACGGGGACTGGAAACACCATATATTTT. This translates into CASSPTGTGNTIYF.

Turning to this clonotype: Its ends do not fully match the called genes, so a read error is possible. V is TRBV20-1 and J is TRBJ2-3; 7 bases line up with TRBD2. CDR1 and CDR2 (germline): DFQATT, SNEGSKA (reference sequence). This CDR3 has 14 amino acids. The CDR3, as DNA: TGCAGTGCTAGCGGGAGGAGGAGCGCAGATACACAGTATTTT. As protein: CSASGRRSADTQYF.

There are a few counts of this clonotype. The chain employs TRBV29-1 and TRBJ2-7, with TRBD1 matching over 7 bases. Trimming cost V 1 base and J 3 bases; bases outside gene matches: 6. The germline V gene encodes CDR1 SQVTM and CDR2 ANQGSEA. CDR3 size: 14 residues. CDR3 coding DNA: TGCAGCGTTGAAGGTATGACAGGGAACTACGAGCAGTACTTC. It specifies CSVEGMTGNYEQYF.

V usage is TRBV19 and J usage is TRBJ2-1; maybe TRBD2 (6 bases). There are 12 residues in the CDR3. V shed 8 bases and J shed 7 bases, with 12 bases lying between them. Per the germline V gene, CDR1 is LNHDA and CDR2 is SQIVND (reference sequence). CDR3 residues: CASANSGNEQFF. Written as DNA, the CDR3 is TGTGCCAGTGCCAATAGCGGTAATGAGCAGTTCTTC.

On this clonotype: Since a far larger clone is one base different, this is likely a read error. This chain connects TRBV12-3 or TRBV12-4 to TRBJ2-3, with D hard to call. The CDR3 sequence is 14 residues long. The CDR3, as DNA: TGTGCCAGCGGCGAGAACCCGAGCACAAATACGCAGTATTTT. As protein: CASGENPSTNTQYF.

In this sample, this clonotype turned up a few times. CDR3 sequence reads: CASSPDGSSYNEQFF. The CDR3 DNA reads TGTGCCAGTAGCCCGGACGGAAGCTCCTACAATGAGCAGTTCTTC. This chain connects TRBV11-3 to TRBJ2-1; D is unclear. CDR3 length: 15 residues. The germline gives CDR1 SGHNT, CDR2 YENEEA. Trimming took off 9 bases at V and 0 bases at J, with 15 bases between the two ends.

At least ten counts were recorded for this clonotype. The rearrangement uses TRBV20-1 and TRBJ2-3; a possible D gene is TRBD1 (6 bases). V lost 5 bases, J lost 0 bases, and 15 bases lay in between. The CDR3 covers 15 residues. CDR1 is DFQATT and CDR2 is SNEGSKA in the germline V gene (reference sequence). CDR3 DNA sequence: TGCAGTGCTCCGAATCAGGGGTCTAGCACAGATACGCAGTATTTT. This gives the protein CSAPNQGSSTDTQYF.

In this sample, this clonotype turned up many times. The genes are TRBV20-1 and TRBJ2-3; D not resolved. V lost 0 bases, J lost 6 bases, and 7 bases lay in between. The CDR3 runs 12 residues. CDR1 DFQATT and CDR2 SNEGSKA come from the germline V gene (reference sequence). CDR3 in DNA: TGCAGTGCTAGAGATGATTGGGATACGCAGTATTTT. Protein product: CSARDDWDTQYF.

This clonotype was picked up many times. The rearrangement uses TRBV2 and TRBJ1-3; D is unclear. V lost 5 bases, J lost 0 bases, and 8 bases lay in between. Germline-derived CDR1 and CDR2 are SNHLY and FYNNEI. CDR3 length: 14 amino acids. The CDR3 DNA reads TGTGCCAGCAGTAGCGACGGCTCTGGAAACACCATATATTTT. This translates into CASSSDGSGNTIYF.